This T cell receptor (beta chain) was captured in a study of molecular identifiers for immune sequencing clone quantification. With respect to this clonotype: Antigen: not known. A much larger clonotype is one base distant, so this may be a read error.

Germline assignment: CDR1 MDHEN and CDR2 SYDVKM. This CDR3 is built from 16 residues. Broader study findings: Shared barcodes on identical TCR molecules could underestimate the sizes of highly expanded clones.

Bulk TCR library preparation followed previously described methods with listed TCR primers. TCRdb fed the PCR reads into MiXCR, producing one record per CDR3 protein. Of a few hundred thousand distinct CDR3 sequences in the sample, around 25% were seen once. This TCR was sampled from a human donor in good health. Some libraries in this study had Jurkat cell RNA spiked in. Sequencing was carried out using naive CD8+ T cells from blood, with Jurkat cell RNA spiked in. Regarding subset: FACS-sorted CD8+CD4-CCR7+CD45RA+ naive T cells. The chain uses TRBV28 and TRBJ2-3, with D perhaps given as TRBD1 or TRBD2 (6 bases each). CDR3 sequence reads: CASSSWRGEQIDSQYF. The CDR3 nucleotides are TGTGCCAGCAGTTCTTGGAGGGGGGAGCAGATAGATTCGCAGTATTTT.